Sequencing of this TCR beta chain was carried out in a study of graft-versus-host responses after intestinal transplantation. For the study at large: Anti-thymocyte globulin induction preceded roughly 3 years of tacrolimus and steroid maintenance in all recipients.

Turning to this clone: What it binds is unknown.

Whole-study findings and limits: Recipient marrow held GvH clones, some first seen in ileum or blood. An association linked early post-transplant HvG declines with peak circulating GvH clone levels.

Assay used: immunoSEQ multiplex PCR; TCRdb lists only in-frame clones, some missing. This table has more than 85,000 clones, about 92% appearing once. The V gene lost 4 bases and the J gene lost 6 bases, with 16 bases spanning the gap. The CDR3 runs 14 residues. Germline CDR1 is MNHEY and CDR2 is SMNVEV (reference sequence). The rearrangement joins TRBV27 to TRBJ2-7; TRBD1 is a possible D gene (6 bases). The sample was unstimulated CD8+ T cells sorted from spleen or lymph node cells, taken before intestinal transplant. This receptor was obtained from a human donor who received an intestinal transplant. The CDR3 loop reads CASSSSGHLSEQYF. The CDR3 bases are TGTGCCAGCAGTTCCTCGGGACACTTGTCCGAGCAGTACTTC.